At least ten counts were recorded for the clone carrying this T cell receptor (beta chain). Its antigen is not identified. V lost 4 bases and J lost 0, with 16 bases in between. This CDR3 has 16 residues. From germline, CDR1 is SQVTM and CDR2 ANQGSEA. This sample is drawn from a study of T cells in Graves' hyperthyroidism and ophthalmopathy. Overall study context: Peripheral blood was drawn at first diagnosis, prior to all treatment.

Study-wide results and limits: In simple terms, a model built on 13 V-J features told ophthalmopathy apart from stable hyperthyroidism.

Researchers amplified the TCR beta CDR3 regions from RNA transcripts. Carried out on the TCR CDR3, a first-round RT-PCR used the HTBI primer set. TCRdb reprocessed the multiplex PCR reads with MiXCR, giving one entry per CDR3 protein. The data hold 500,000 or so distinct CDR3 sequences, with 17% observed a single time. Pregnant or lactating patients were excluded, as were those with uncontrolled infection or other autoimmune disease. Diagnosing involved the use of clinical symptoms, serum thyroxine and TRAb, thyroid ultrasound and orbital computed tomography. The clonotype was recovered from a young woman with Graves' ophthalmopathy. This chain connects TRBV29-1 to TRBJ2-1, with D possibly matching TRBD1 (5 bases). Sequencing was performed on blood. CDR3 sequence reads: CSVGGIGFLSYNEQFF. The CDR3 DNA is TGCAGCGTTGGGGGCATAGGATTTCTCTCCTACAATGAGCAGTTCTTC.